The subject of this entry is one T cell receptor (beta chain). The length of the CDR3 is 14 residues. V was clipped by 7 bases and J by 4 bases, with 16 bases between them. Germline V gene data show CDR1 as LNHDA and CDR2 as SQIVND (reference sequence). The data are from a study of glioma-infiltrating T cells. Using RNA template, CDR3s of TCR alpha and beta were amplified with iRepertoire arm-PCR. TCRdb re-analysed the multiplex PCR reads in MiXCR, keeping a single row per CDR3 protein. The data show about 99,000 distinct CDR3 sequences, around 31% seen once. V usage is TRBV19 and J usage is TRBJ1-2, with D possibly matching TRBD1 (5 bases). This TCR came from a human donor with low-grade glioma or glioblastoma, undergoing nonglioma brain surgery, or in good health (not recorded which). Material: glioma tissue, nonneoplastic brain tissue, or PBMCs (not recorded which). CDR3 DNA: TGTGCCAGTAATCCGACAGACTCAAGCTATGGCTACACCTTC. As protein: CASNPTDSSYGYTF.